The rows below give T cell receptor beta chains drawn from one sample of a study of blood T cell repertoires in COVID-19. Assay: immunoSEQ multiplex PCR; the TCRdb copy retains only in-frame clones and omits some. The data hold 100,000 to 150,000 clones, with about 93% observed a single time. Sequenced sample: peripheral blood. The receptors here all came from a man between 45 and 60 years old with COVID-19, enrolled during active disease. The CDR3 runs from the conserved cysteine through the conserved F or W. The D gene is left open where the match is weak. Some rows mark clone size as missing; the rest say once, few, many or name a class of expanded clone.

d_call | j_call | v_call | clone_size | cdr3_aa | cdr3_nt
. | TRBJ1-5 | TRBV19 | . | CASSIGPDQPQHF | TGTGCCAGTAGTATAGGTCCTGATCAGCCCCAGCATTTT
TRBD2 | TRBJ2-1 | TRBV9 | . | CASSVTGGAYEQFF | TGTGCCAGCAGCGTAACCGGGGGGGCCTATGAGCAGTTCTTC
. | TRBJ2-3 | TRBV7-9 | . | CASSLGQWYRTDTQYF | TGTGCCAGCAGCTTAGGACAGTGGTATCGCACAGATACGCAGTATTTT
. | TRBJ1-6 | TRBV7-8 | . | CASSSGAGTENSPLHF | TGTGCCAGCAGCTCGGGAGCCGGGACGGAGAATTCACCCCTCCACTTT
TRBD1 | TRBJ1-1 | TRBV12-3/TRBV12-4 | . | CASSFKGATEAFF | TGTGCCAGCAGTTTCAAGGGGGCAACTGAAGCTTTCTTT
. | TRBJ1-5 | TRBV19 | . | CASSLGFRGNQPQHF | TGTGCCAGTAGCCTTGGCTTCAGGGGCAATCAGCCCCAGCATTTT
. | TRBJ2-3 | TRBV2 | . | CASSQQGTGTDTQYF | TGTGCCAGCAGTCAGCAGGGGACGGGTACAGATACGCAGTATTTT
TRBD2 | TRBJ2-4 | TRBV4-1 | . | CAISPGLAAATDIQYF | TGCGCCATCTCTCCGGGACTAGCGGCAGCGACGGACATTCAGTACTTC
. | TRBJ1-4 | TRBV5-1 | . | CASSLGAGTNEKLFF | TGCGCCAGCAGCTTGGGAGCAGGGACTAATGAAAAACTGTTTTTT
. | TRBJ2-1 | TRBV18 | . | CASSPRTALNEQFF | TGTGCCAGCTCACCCAGGACAGCCCTCAATGAGCAGTTCTTC
TRBD1 | TRBJ1-1 | TRBV10-3 | . | CAISGTGASTEAFF | TGTGCCATCAGTGGGACAGGGGCTAGTACTGAAGCTTTCTTT
TRBD1 | TRBJ2-7 | TRBV7-9 | . | CASSPLGTGSYEQYF | TGTGCCAGCAGCCCCCTTGGGACAGGCTCCTACGAGCAGTACTTC
. | TRBJ1-5 | TRBV15 | . | CATSRGLVNQPQHF | TGTGCCACCAGCAGAGGACTGGTTAATCAGCCCCAGCATTTT
. | TRBJ1-1 | TRBV30 | . | CAWNFGRMNTEAFF | TGTGCCTGGAACTTCGGGAGGATGAACACTGAAGCTTTCTTT
. | TRBJ2-5 | TRBV28 | . | CASSTRATGTQYF | TGTGCCAGCAGTACTCGGGCCACAGGGACCCAGTACTTC
TRBD2 | TRBJ2-1 | TRBV7-6 | . | CASSRTSASYNEQFF | TGTGCCAGCAGCCGGACTAGCGCGTCCTACAATGAGCAGTTCTTC
TRBD2 | TRBJ2-2 | TRBV5-6 | . | CASSLRPSGGNTGELFF | TGTGCCAGCAGCTTGCGACCTAGCGGGGGGAACACCGGGGAGCTGTTTTTT
. | TRBJ1-3 | TRBV6-6 | . | CASSPRPMFSGNTIYF | TGTGCCAGCAGTCCCAGGCCGATGTTCTCTGGAAACACCATATATTTT
. | TRBJ2-7 | TRBV2 | . | CASSANSYEQYF | TGTGCCAGCAGTGCCAACTCCTACGAGCAGTACTTC
TRBD1 | TRBJ2-7 | TRBV19 | . | CASSPGQSYEQYF | TGTGCCAGTAGTCCGGGACAGTCCTACGAGCAGTACTTC
TRBD1 | TRBJ2-7 | TRBV6-2/TRBV6-3 | . | CASSRQGDEQYF | TGTGCCAGCAGCCGACAGGGGGACGAGCAGTACTTC
TRBD1 | TRBJ1-3 | TRBV2 | . | CASSEAHRGSGNTIYF | TGTGCCAGCAGTGAAGCGCACAGGGGGTCTGGAAACACCATATATTTT
. | TRBJ2-5 | TRBV30 | . | CAWSGRLGETQYF | TGTGCCTGGAGTGGGAGGCTGGGGGAGACCCAGTACTTC
. | TRBJ2-2 | TRBV4-1 | . | CASSQTGHLNTGELFF | TGCGCCAGCAGCCAAACGGGACACCTAAACACCGGGGAGCTGTTTTTT
. | TRBJ2-5 | TRBV18 | . | CASSQRGEYQETQYF | TGTGCCAGCTCACAGCGAGGAGAGTACCAAGAGACCCAGTACTTC
TRBD1 | TRBJ2-1 | TRBV9 | . | CASSASDRDRPSSYNEQFF | TGTGCCAGCAGCGCGTCTGACAGGGACCGACCCAGCTCCTACAATGAGCAGTTCTTC
TRBD1 | TRBJ2-5 | TRBV7-3 | . | CASSPQGAETQYF | TGTGCCAGCAGTCCACAGGGGGCAGAGACCCAGTACTTC
. | TRBJ1-2 | TRBV10-1 | . | CASLSGGTNYGYTF | TGCGCCAGCTTAAGCGGGGGGACTAACTATGGCTACACCTTC
TRBD1 | TRBJ1-3 | TRBV28 | . | CASRVGSGQAFSGNTIYF | TGTGCCAGCAGAGTGGGTTCCGGACAGGCTTTCTCTGGAAACACCATATATTTT
TRBD1 | TRBJ2-4 | TRBV9 | . | CASSPRVGGQGINIQYF | TGTGCCAGCAGCCCCCGAGTCGGGGGACAGGGTATAAACATTCAGTACTTC
TRBD1 | TRBJ2-7 | TRBV25-1 | once | CASSEWDSYEQYF | TGTGCCAGCAGTGAGTGGGACAGCTACGAGCAGTACTTC
TRBD1 | TRBJ1-6 | TRBV28 | few | CASSQTGVNSPLHF | TGTGCCAGCAGCCAGACAGGGGTCAATTCACCCCTCCACTTT
TRBD1 | TRBJ1-5 | TRBV19 | . | CASSTRTGRHQPQHF | TGTGCCAGTAGTACAAGGACAGGGAGGCATCAGCCCCAGCATTTT
TRBD1 | TRBJ1-1 | TRBV7-9 | . | CASSSAAGQKNTEAFF | TGTGCCAGCAGCTCTGCCGCGGGACAGAAGAACACTGAAGCTTTCTTT
. | TRBJ2-1 | TRBV19 | . | CASTGSRYNEQFF | TGTGCCAGTACCGGGTCCCGCTACAATGAGCAGTTCTTC
TRBD1 | TRBJ1-1 | TRBV7-8 | . | CASSLQGALGTEAFF | TGTGCCAGCAGCTTACAGGGGGCGCTTGGAACTGAAGCTTTCTTT
. | TRBJ2-7 | TRBV24-1 | . | CATSDATGLEQYF | TGTGCCACCAGTGATGCCACAGGGCTCGAGCAGTACTTC
TRBD2 | TRBJ2-3 | TRBV5-1 | . | CASSVGLAGGTDTQYF | TGCGCCAGCAGCGTCGGACTAGCGGGAGGCACAGATACGCAGTATTTT